A single sample is the source of the 27 T cell receptor beta chains below, sequenced in a study of OX40 agonist ivuxolimab in advanced cancers. Produced via immunoSEQ multiplex PCR; TCRdb's table is partial and in-frame only. The sample lists about 59,000 clones; 85% to 90% were seen once. Specimen: CD4+ or CD8+ T cells sorted from blood, collected in a trial of the OX40 agonist ivuxolimab. Receptors were obtained from an adult with an advanced solid tumor such as melanoma, head and neck, liver or kidney cancer.

J is TRBJ2-7 and V is TRBV11-2; 7 bases agree with TRBD1. After removal of 5 bases from V and 7 bases from J, the junction contained 5 bases not matched to a gene. Germline lookup yields CDR1 SGHAT and CDR2 FQNNGV. The CDR3 runs 12 residues. The CDR3 is CASSRDRAEQYF. The CDR3 DNA reads TGTGCCAGCAGCCGCGACAGGGCTGAGCAGTACTTC.

Note on this clone: One end of the junction does not line up with germline, which may come from a read error. The CDR3 DNA sequence: TGTGCCAGCAGCTCGGCGGCGAACACCGGGGAGCTGCTTTTT. Translating gives CASSSAANTGELLF. This chain connects TRBV11-3 to TRBJ2-2; TRBD2 might be the D (5 bases). From germline, CDR1 is SGHNT and CDR2 YENEEA. The CDR3 is 14 residues long.

This clone was observed once. This sequence joins TRBV14 and TRBJ1-5; D call uncertain. CDR1 SGHDN and CDR2 FVKESK come from the germline V gene. V shed 4 bases and J shed 3 bases, with 10 bases lying between them. CDR3 length equals 14 residues. CDR3 in amino acids: CASSPSTANQPQHF. The CDR3 region has the DNA TGTGCCAGCAGCCCTAGCACGGCCAATCAGCCCCAGCATTTT. Full variable domain (missing parts from reference TRBV14 and TRBJ1-5): EAGVTQFPSHSVIEKGQTVTLRCDPISGHDNLYWYRRVMGKEIKFLLHFVKESKQDESGMPNNRFLAERTGGTYSTLKVQPAELEDSGVYFCASSPSTANQPQHFGDGTRLSIL.

The rearrangement links TRBV2 to TRBJ2-7; the match to TRBD1 covers 8 bases. Germline trimming cut 4 bases from V and 2 bases from J; bases unmatched to any gene: 4. In germline, CDR1 is SNHLY, CDR2 FYNNEI. The CDR3 has 14 amino acids. This CDR3 is CASSGNRGAYEQYF. In DNA form, the CDR3 reads TGTGCCAGCAGTGGTAACAGGGGGGCCTACGAGCAGTACTTC.

The chain has TRBV7-9 and TRBJ2-3, with a possible D match to TRBD2 (5 bases). This CDR3 comprises 14 residues. Trimming stripped 10 bases from V and 0 bases from J, with 14 bases between. Germline values: CDR1 SEHNR, CDR2 FQNEAQ (reference sequence). CDR3 protein: CATEREYSTDTQYF. For the CDR3, the DNA is TGTGCCACCGAGAGGGAGTATAGCACAGATACGCAGTATTTT.

This clone showed up just a few times. V gene TRBV27 combines with J gene TRBJ2-7, with a weak D call TRBD2 (6 bases). There are 13 residues in the CDR3. Trimming left V 3 bases short and J 0 bases short, with 6 bases between. Germline lookup yields CDR1 MNHEY and CDR2 SMNVEV (reference sequence). The CDR3 loop is CASSFGGSYEQYF. The CDR3 nucleotides read TGTGCCAGCAGTTTCGGGGGCTCCTACGAGCAGTACTTC.

The chain employs TRBV19 and TRBJ2-7, with a tentative D call TRBD1 (6 bases). Germline V CDR1 and CDR2: LNHDA, SQIVND (reference sequence). The CDR3 loop spans 15 amino acids. V was cut by 4 bases and J by 2 bases, with 15 bases left in between. CDR3 loop: CASSKDRNPAYEQYF. The DNA of the CDR3 is TGTGCCAGTAGTAAAGACAGGAATCCCGCCTACGAGCAGTACTTC.

This chain links TRBV6-5 with TRBJ1-6; no firm D call. Trimming pared 7 bases from V and 9 bases from J, leaving 16 bases between. CDR3 length: 14 residues. Germline CDR1 is MNHEY and CDR2 is SVGAGI. CDR3 in amino acids: CASTLGSHGSPLHF. Written as DNA, the CDR3 is TGTGCCAGCACCCTTGGCAGCCACGGTTCACCCCTCCACTTT.

The chain is built from TRBV19 and TRBJ2-2; D not certain. V lost 6 bases and J lost 1, with 9 bases in between. Germline assignment: CDR1 LNHDA and CDR2 SQIVND (reference sequence). This CDR3 contains 14 residues. The CDR3 region is CASSWQLNTGELFF. The CDR3 nucleotides read TGTGCCAGTAGCTGGCAGCTGAACACCGGGGAGCTGTTTTTT.

This chain links TRBV27 with TRBJ1-3; 8 bases line up with TRBD1. The CDR3 extends over 14 amino acids. Per the germline V gene, CDR1 is MNHEY and CDR2 is SMNVEV (reference sequence). J lost 2 bases, V lost 5 bases, and 2 bases had no gene match. The CDR3 sequence: CASSPRGPGNTIYF. CDR3 DNA sequence: TGTGCCAGCAGTCCCAGGGGGCCTGGAAACACCATATATTTT.

Comment on this clone: As the CDR3 is not closed by the conserved phenylalanine or tryptophan, this likely results from a read error. The rearrangement links TRBV10-3 to TRBJ1-1, with 9 bases fitting TRBD1. This CDR3 has 12 residues. Germline V gene lookup returns CDR1 ENHRY and CDR2 SYGVKD. Germline trimming cut 9 bases from V and 3 bases from J; bases unmatched to any gene: 2. The CDR3 protein is CAIQGAYTEAFL. CDR3 nucleotide sequence: TGTGCCATACAGGGGGCTTACACTGAAGCTTTCCTT.

This rearrangement joins TRBV2 to TRBJ1-1; no firm D call. The CDR3 spans 13 residues. Trimming removed 5 bases from V and 1 base from J, with 8 bases in between. Germline-derived CDR1 and CDR2 are SNHLY and FYNNEI. The CDR3 reads CASSWQANTEAFF. The CDR3 coding sequence is TGTGCCAGCAGTTGGCAGGCGAACACTGAAGCTTTCTTT. Full variable domain (remainder filled in from reference TRBV2 and TRBJ1-1): EPEVTQTPSHQVTQMGQEVILRCVPISNHLYFYWYRQILGQKVEFLVSFYNNEISEKSEIFDDQFSVERPDGSNFTLKIRSTKLEDSAMYFCASSWQANTEAFFGQGTRLTVV.

The chain has TRBV2 and TRBJ2-7, with TRBD1 matching 10 bases. Germline V lookup: CDR1 SNHLY, CDR2 FYNNEI. V lost 5 bases to trimming and J lost 3 bases; unmatched junction nucleotides: 19. The CDR3 runs 19 residues. The DNA for the CDR3 is TGTGCCAGCAGTCCTAGGACAGGGGGTACCCCTTCAAAGGTCTACGAGCAGTACTTC. Its translation is CASSPRTGGTPSKVYEQYF.

J is TRBJ2-5 and V is TRBV6-5; TRBD2 matches at 8 bases. CDR1 and CDR2 (germline): MNHEY, SVGAGI. V shed 5 bases and J 14 bases; nucleotides not matched to a gene: 7. CDR3 length equals 11 residues. The CDR3 sequence is CASSDWSGGYF. CDR3 sequence (DNA): TGTGCCAGCAGTGATTGGAGCGGGGGTTACTTC.

The chain links TRBV4-1 to TRBJ1-4, with D maybe TRBD1 (5 bases). Germline loops: CDR1 MGHRA, CDR2 YSYEKL. The V end lost 4 bases, the J end lost 15 bases, and 18 bases lay between the germline ends. CDR3 size: 13 residues. CDR3 DNA sequence: TGCGCCAGCAGCCCGGTCGTGAAGACAGAAATGTTTTTT. The encoded protein is CASSPVVKTEMFF.

The rearrangement joins TRBV27 to TRBJ1-2; 9 positions match TRBD1. From germline, CDR1 is MNHEY and CDR2 SMNVEV (reference sequence). Germline trimming cut 5 bases from V and 7 bases from J; bases unmatched to any gene: 11. This CDR3 has 15 amino acids. CDR3 loop: CASSTGTGIMSGYTF. CDR3 coding DNA: TGTGCCAGCAGTACCGGGACAGGGATAATGTCTGGCTACACCTTC.

This clone appeared a single time. This chain uses TRBV6-6 with TRBJ1-2; D ambiguous. V was trimmed by 1 base and J by 2 bases, leaving 8 bases between them. CDR3 size: 14 residues. Germline V gene data show CDR1 as MNHNY and CDR2 as SVGAGI (reference sequence). Here the CDR3 reads CASSYYPGNYGYTF. The CDR3, as DNA: TGTGCCAGCAGTTACTACCCAGGAAACTATGGCTACACCTTC.

This clone was seen a handful of times. The chain couples TRBV10-3 to TRBJ2-1; 11 bases line up with TRBD2. Germline CDR1 reads ENHRY; CDR2 reads SYGVKD. Unmatched junction bases numbered 4, after V lost 6 bases and J lost 9 bases. This CDR3 contains 13 residues. CDR3 nucleotide sequence: TGTGCCATCAGCACTAGCGGGAGAGGTGAGCAGTTCTTC. The encoded protein is CAISTSGRGEQFF.

The rearrangement joins TRBV28 to TRBJ2-1; 8 nucleotides align to TRBD1. Germline V gene sequence: CDR1 MDHEN, CDR2 SYDVKM. CDR3 length equals 13 residues. V was clipped by 5 bases and J by 8 bases; unmatched bases: 5. CDR3 protein: CASSRQGAYEQFF. In DNA, the CDR3 is TGTGCCAGCAGTAGGCAGGGGGCATATGAGCAGTTCTTC. Complete variable domain (other parts from reference TRBV28 and TRBJ2-1): DVKVTQSSRYLVKRTGEKVFLECVQDMDHENMFWYRQDPGLGLRLIYFSYDVKMKEKGDIPEGYSVSREKKERFSLILESASTNQTSMYLCASSRQGAYEQFFGPGTRLTVL.

This chain joins TRBV5-4 and TRBJ2-3, with D possibly matching TRBD2 (6 bases). Germline V gene data show CDR1 as SGHNT and CDR2 as YYREEE (reference sequence). The CDR3 contains 15 residues. V shed 2 bases and J shed 2 bases, with 12 bases lying between them. The CDR3 nucleotides are TGTGCCAGCAGCTTTGATCCTAGCGCCACAGATACGCAGTATTTT. Amino acids: CASSFDPSATDTQYF.

The chain couples TRBV19 to TRBJ2-7; perhaps TRBD1 as D (5 bases). Germline V CDR1 and CDR2: LNHDA, SQIVND (reference sequence). The CDR3 covers 15 residues. The germline V and J ends were trimmed by 4 bases and 3 bases, with 16 bases remaining between them. For the CDR3, the DNA is TGTGCCAGTAGTACCCAGGGAAAGTCTAACTACGAGCAGTACTTC. Its protein product is CASSTQGKSNYEQYF.

In its sample, this clone was seen once. The J gene is TRBJ1-4, the V gene TRBV2; D not resolved. The germline V gene has CDR1 SNHLY and CDR2 FYNNEI. The CDR3 has 11 amino acids. Trimming left V 4 bases short and J 8 bases short, with 5 bases between. The CDR3 DNA reads as TGTGCCAGCAGTGCCTACGAAAAACTGTTTTTT. This sequence encodes CASSAYEKLFF.

CDR3 protein: CASSLGFGEQYF. CDR3 bases: TGTGCCAGCAGCTTAGGGTTTGGCGAGCAGTACTTC. The chain combines TRBV11-2 with TRBJ2-7; D gene unclear. CDR1 is SGHAT and CDR2 is FQNNGV in the germline V gene. The V gene lost 1 base and the J gene lost 6 bases, with 7 bases spanning the gap. The length of the CDR3 is 12 residues.

The J gene is TRBJ1-1, the V gene TRBV6-1, with D uncertain. This CDR3 has 13 residues. CDR1 is MNHNS, CDR2 SASEGT, per germline. The ends were cut back, 5 bases at V and 0 bases at J, with 7 bases in the middle. The DNA for the CDR3 is TGTGCCAGCAGTTATGACCTGAACACTGAAGCTTTCTTT. Amino acid sequence: CASSYDLNTEAFF.

The chain couples TRBV6-5 to TRBJ2-7; unclear D gene. The CDR3 is made up of 14 amino acids. Trimming removed 5 bases at V and 1 base at J, with 12 bases between. In germline, CDR1 is MNHEY, CDR2 SVGAGI. CDR3 loop: CASSPTDGSYEQYF. Here the CDR3 DNA reads TGTGCCAGCAGTCCAACGGACGGGTCCTACGAGCAGTACTTC.

The CDR3 region is CASSAGRGLGTDTQYF. For the CDR3, the DNA is TGTGCCAGCAGCGCGGGGAGGGGGCTTGGCACAGATACGCAGTATTTT. The chain has TRBV9 and TRBJ2-3, with D perhaps assigned TRBD1 or TRBD2 (7 bases each). V shed 3 bases and J shed 1 base, with 15 bases lying between them. The CDR3 has 16 residues. CDR1 is SGDLS and CDR2 is YYNGEE in the germline V gene. Variable domain in full (rest from reference TRBV9 and TRBJ2-3): DSGVTQTPKHLITATGQRVTLRCSPRSGDLSVYWYQQSLDQGLQFLIQYYNGEERAKGNILERFSAQQFPDLHSELNLSSLELGDSALYFCASSAGRGLGTDTQYFGPGTRLTVL.

This chain uses TRBV6-6 with TRBJ1-4, with D possibly TRBD1 on 5 matching bases. The CDR3 contains 16 residues. Trimming stripped 6 bases from V and 0 bases from J, with 14 bases between. Germline V gene lookup returns CDR1 MNHNY and CDR2 SVGAGI (reference sequence). This chain's CDR3 is CASRTAQTATNEKLFF. CDR3 DNA sequence: TGTGCCAGCAGAACTGCCCAGACAGCAACTAATGAAAAACTGTTTTTT.